Below are 31 T cell receptor beta chains sequenced from a single sample in a study of shared clonotypes between healthy human individuals. This table comes from immunoSEQ multiplex PCR, and its TCRdb copy is limited to in-frame clones, with some not included. The data hold 780,000 or so clones, with 55% to 80% observed a single time. Sequenced material: memory CD4+ T cells sorted from blood. As to subset: CD45RA-negative fraction. These receptors were obtained from a woman under 40 in good health.

Of note for this clone: At the DNA level, this CDR3 is encoded by other sequences in the same sample as well. The V call is TRBV5-1, the J call TRBJ2-1; D is unclear. V lost 1 base, J lost 0 bases, and 8 bases lay in between. The germline V gene encodes CDR1 SGHRS and CDR2 YFSETQ. CDR3 length: 15 residues. The CDR3 coding sequence is TGCGCCAGCAGCTTGTCTGCGAGCTCCTACAATGAGCAGTTCTTC. Translation: CASSLSASSYNEQFF.

V gene TRBV6-1 combines with J gene TRBJ1-1, with D unresolved. This CDR3 has 14 residues. Trimming left V 6 bases short and J 1 base short, with 12 bases between. Germline V CDR1 and CDR2: MNHNS, SASEGT. The CDR3 DNA reads as TGTGCCAGCAGATCCGGAAGCTGGAACACTGAAGCTTTCTTT. Its translation: CASRSGSWNTEAFF.

The chain combines TRBV18 with TRBJ2-7; 7 nucleotides agree with TRBD1. The CDR3 has 13 amino acids. Germline-derived CDR1 and CDR2 are KGHSH and LQKENI. The ends lost 5 bases at V and 6 bases at J; junction bases unmatched: 7. The CDR3 spells CASSTTGKAEQYF. The CDR3 DNA sequence: TGTGCCAGCTCAACGACAGGGAAGGCCGAGCAGTACTTC.

J is TRBJ1-6 and V is TRBV4-2; D may be TRBD1 (5 bases). Germline V gene data show CDR1 as LGHNA and CDR2 as YNFKEQ. The CDR3 covers 15 residues. V lost 1 base and J 10 bases, leaving 14 bases between the germline ends. In DNA form, the CDR3 reads TGTGCCAGCAGCCAAGGGGGGGTACTGAGGTCACCCCTCCACTTT. It codes for CASSQGGVLRSPLHF.

V usage is TRBV7-2 and J usage is TRBJ1-1; D is unresolved. V was clipped by 4 bases and J by 3 bases, with 9 bases between them. This CDR3 has 13 residues. Germline V gene lookup returns CDR1 SGHTA and CDR2 FQGNSA. CDR3 nucleotides: TGTGCCAGCAGCTCCCAGTCCGACACTGAAGCTTTCTTT. Protein product: CASSSQSDTEAFF.

This chain connects TRBV21-1 to TRBJ1-3. TRBV21-1 is tagged as a pseudogene. There are 9 residues in the CDR3. As DNA, the CDR3 is TGTGCTCCTGGAAACACCATATATTTT. This gives the protein CAPGNTIYF.

The rearrangement joins TRBV20-1 to TRBJ2-5; D may be TRBD1 or TRBD2 (5 bases each). The tail of the sequence fits TRBJ2-7 better, so the J call may be wrong. The length of the CDR3 is 11 residues. Germline assignment: CDR1 DFQATT and CDR2 SNEGSKA (reference sequence). This chain's CDR3 is CSARGAYEQYF. The DNA of the CDR3 is TGCAGTGCTAGGGGGGCCTACGAGCAGTACTTC.

The V and J genes are TRBV11-2 and TRBJ2-5; D possibly uses TRBD1 or TRBD2 (6 bases each). V was pared by 4 bases and J by 5 bases, with 14 bases between. CDR1 is SGHAT, CDR2 FQNNGV, per germline. The CDR3 loop spans 14 amino acids. The CDR3 DNA reads as TGTGCCAGCAGCTATTCTGGGGGGCTGGAGACCCAGTACTTC. Residues: CASSYSGGLETQYF.

V is TRBV27 and J is TRBJ2-1, with TRBD2 matching over 14 bases. Trimming cost V 8 bases and J 4 bases; bases outside gene matches: 13. Germline-derived CDR1 and CDR2 are MNHEY and SMNVEV (reference sequence). The CDR3 is 18 amino acids. In DNA, the CDR3 is TGTGCCAGCGGAATGGGACTAGCGGGAGAGAACAGGTACAATGAGCAGTTCTTC. It specifies CASGMGLAGENRYNEQFF.

This clone has a single count. The chain couples TRBV4-1 to TRBJ2-1; the match to TRBD2 covers 11 bases. The CDR3 covers 15 residues. Trimming took 5 bases from V and 6 from J; bases not matched to a gene: 6. Germline assignment: CDR1 MGHRA and CDR2 YSYEKL. CDR3 residues: CASSARGTSGNEQFF. The CDR3 DNA is TGCGCCAGCAGCGCCCGGGGGACTAGCGGCAATGAGCAGTTCTTC.

The chain carries TRBV28 and TRBJ1-4; 8 bases match TRBD1. Germline V CDR1 and CDR2: MDHEN, SYDVKM. The CDR3 length is 15 residues. The J segment lost 3 bases and the V segment lost 4 bases, leaving 4 bases of the junction unmatched. The CDR3 nucleotides read TGTGCCAGCAGTTCCAGGGGGCAGGCTAATGAAAAACTGTTTTTT. It specifies CASSSRGQANEKLFF.

This chain links TRBV11-1 with TRBJ2-7; D remains ambiguous. CDR3 length equals 14 residues. The germline CDR1 and CDR2 sequences are SGHAT and FQDESV (reference sequence). V lost 4 bases and J lost 4, with 14 bases in between. The CDR3 protein is CASSSAEPIYEQYF. DNA for the CDR3: TGTGCCAGCAGCTCTGCGGAACCGATATACGAGCAGTACTTC.

The DNA for the CDR3 is TGTGCCAGCAGCTTGGCAGGGGTGCTCCCAGAGGGCGAGCAGTACTTC. Translated, it gives CASSLAGVLPEGEQYF. The chain uses TRBV11-1 and TRBJ2-7; maybe TRBD1 (6 bases). Trimming stripped 3 bases from V and 6 bases from J, with 21 bases between. The germline gives CDR1 SGHAT, CDR2 FQDESV (reference sequence). This CDR3 has 16 amino acids.

The chain recombines TRBV19 with TRBJ2-2; 9 nucleotides align to TRBD2. There are 14 residues in the CDR3. V trimming: 7 bases; J trimming: 6 bases; junction bases outside the gene matches: 6. Germline V lookup: CDR1 LNHDA, CDR2 SQIVND (reference sequence). CDR3 sequence reads: CASMGGRAAGELFF. CDR3 nucleotide sequence: TGTGCCAGTATGGGCGGGAGGGCCGCCGGGGAGCTGTTTTTT.

The chain recombines TRBV28 with TRBJ2-7; 8 nucleotides match TRBD1. The CDR3 has 16 residues. In germline, CDR1 is MDHEN, CDR2 SYDVKM. V shed 6 bases and J 4 bases; nucleotides not matched to a gene: 14. DNA for the CDR3: TGTGCCAGCAGCTTGGCTTCCGGGACAGGAGTTTACGAGCAGTACTTC. Protein: CASSLASGTGVYEQYF.

This sequence joins TRBV5-1 and TRBJ2-1; 11 positions agree with TRBD2. The V gene's germline CDR1 is SGHRS and CDR2 YFSETQ. Losses at the gene ends were 7 bases for V and 6 bases for J; bases not matched to a gene: 9. This CDR3 comprises 15 residues. The CDR3 sequence: CASLGLAGGTNEQFF. The CDR3 nucleotides read TGCGCCAGCCTCGGGCTAGCGGGAGGAACCAATGAGCAGTTCTTC. The variable domain in full, completed from reference TRBV5-1 and TRBJ2-1, reads KAGVTQTPRYLIKTRGQQVTLSCSPISGHRSVSWYQQTPGQGLQFLFEYFSETQRNKGNFPGRFSGRQFSNSRSEMNVSTLELGDSALYLCASLGLAGGTNEQFFGPGTRLTVL.

The chain carries TRBV7-9 and TRBJ2-3; TRBD1 matches at 12 bases. CDR1 and CDR2 from the germline V gene are SEHNR and FQNEAQ (reference sequence). V was pared by 5 bases and J by 7 bases, with 7 bases of the junction left unmatched. The CDR3 is 15 residues long. CDR3 DNA: TGTGCCAGCAGCGTCGGGACAGGGGGCGTCAATACGCAGTATTTT. This encodes CASSVGTGGVNTQYF.

The J gene is TRBJ1-5, the V gene TRBV10-3; the D gene is possibly TRBD1 (5 bases). Germline CDR1 ENHRY, CDR2 SYGVKD. The CDR3 spans 13 residues. V was shortened by 9 bases and J by 4 bases, with 13 bases between the two germline ends. In DNA form, the CDR3 reads TGTGCCATACAAAGGGACTTGAATCAGCCCCAGCATTTT. It codes for CAIQRDLNQPQHF.

This sequence joins TRBV28 and TRBJ2-1; no clear D. V was trimmed by 6 bases and J by 0 bases, leaving 18 bases between them. Germline lookup yields CDR1 MDHEN and CDR2 SYDVKM. The CDR3 contains 17 residues. The CDR3 protein is CASRPRTSPGSYNEQFF. Here the CDR3 DNA reads TGTGCCAGCAGGCCACGGACCAGCCCGGGCTCCTACAATGAGCAGTTCTTC.

This clone was detected only a few times. The chain recombines TRBV14 with TRBJ2-1; 10 bases map to TRBD2. The germline CDR1 and CDR2 sequences are SGHDN and FVKESK. CDR3 length equals 16 residues. V shed 2 bases, J shed 4 bases, and the junction held 5 bases outside the gene matches. The chain's CDR3 is CASSQPRTSGYNEQFF. The CDR3 region has the DNA TGTGCCAGCAGCCAACCAAGGACTAGCGGATACAATGAGCAGTTCTTC.

The J gene is TRBJ2-1, the V gene TRBV28; possibly TRBD2 for D (7 bases). This CDR3 spans 15 amino acids. From germline, CDR1 is MDHEN and CDR2 SYDVKM. Trimming removed 9 bases from V and 3 bases from J, with 18 bases in between. CDR3 in DNA: TGTGCCAGTATGGGGGGGGCAGGACGCTACAATGAGCAGTTCTTC. Translation: CASMGGAGRYNEQFF.

The J gene is TRBJ2-2, the V gene TRBV25-1; 9 positions agree with TRBD2. The trim removed 2 bases at V and 1 base at J, leaving 8 bases unmatched. The CDR3 runs to 18 residues. Germline CDR1 is MGHDK and CDR2 is SYGVNS. This CDR3 is CASSELASGTQNTGELFF. CDR3 in DNA: TGTGCCAGCAGTGAACTGGCTAGCGGGACCCAGAACACCGGGGAGCTGTTTTTT.

The rearrangement links TRBV27 to TRBJ2-2; no clear D. CDR1 is MNHEY and CDR2 is SMNVEV in the germline V gene (reference sequence). V lost 5 bases and J lost 3, with 19 bases in between. This CDR3 contains 17 residues. The CDR3 nucleotides are TGTGCCAGCAGTATAAATCGGAGTTTACGGGACACCGGGGAGCTGTTTTTT. Its protein product is CASSINRSLRDTGELFF.

The chain uses TRBV19 and TRBJ2-1, with D possibly called TRBD1 or TRBD2 (6 bases each). Trimming removed 4 bases at V and 7 bases at J, with 20 bases between. This CDR3 has 16 residues. Germline V gene sequence: CDR1 LNHDA, CDR2 SQIVND (reference sequence). The CDR3 DNA sequence: TGTGCCAGTAGTACGACGGAGGGGGGAGACGGAAATGAGCAGTTCTTC. Its protein product is CASSTTEGGDGNEQFF.

This chain links TRBV6-5 with TRBJ2-7, with 8 nucleotides matching TRBD1. Looked up from germline, CDR1 is MNHEY and CDR2 is SVGAGI. Germline trimming cut 5 bases from V and 0 bases from J; bases unmatched to any gene: 3. The CDR3 has 14 amino acids. CDR3 loop: CASSQGANSYEQYF. The CDR3 DNA sequence: TGTGCCAGCAGTCAGGGGGCAAACTCCTACGAGCAGTACTTC.

This chain connects TRBV18 to TRBJ2-3; possible D gene TRBD2, 7 bases. Trimming pared 2 bases from V and 6 bases from J, leaving 12 bases between. The CDR3 runs to 14 residues. Germline V gives CDR1 KGHSH, CDR2 LQKENI. CDR3 DNA sequence: TGTGCCAGCTCACCAAGGGGGGGCGCGGATACGCAGTATTTT. Translated, it gives CASSPRGGADTQYF.

The CDR3 region has the DNA TGTGCCAGCAGTTTAATTAGGGGCACTGAAGCTTTCTTT. It codes for CASSLIRGTEAFF. The chain combines TRBV28 with TRBJ1-1; maybe TRBD1 (5 bases). Germline values: CDR1 MDHEN, CDR2 SYDVKM. This CDR3 has 13 amino acids. With 2 bases removed from V and 4 bases from J, the gap between germline ends came to 8 bases.

On this clone itself: A much larger clone lies one base from this, so it may be a read error. The same CDR3 also results from other DNA sequences found in this sample. The chain links TRBV28 to TRBJ2-7, with D uncertain. This CDR3 comprises 11 residues. The V end lost 5 bases, the J end lost 3 bases, and 5 bases lay between the germline ends. The germline V gene has CDR1 MDHEN and CDR2 SYDVKM. This CDR3 reads CASSRRYEQYF. The CDR3 coding sequence is TGTGCCAGCAGTCGCCGCTACGAGCAGTACTTC.

The chain employs TRBV28 and TRBJ2-1, with TRBD2 as a possible D gene (6 bases). Trimming removed 4 bases from V and 15 bases from J, with 19 bases in between. Looked up from germline, CDR1 is MDHEN and CDR2 is SYDVKM. The length of the CDR3 is 13 residues. The CDR3 nucleotides read TGTGCCAGCAGTTCCTGGACGGGAGCCCTTGGGTTCTTC. Its translation: CASSSWTGALGFF. Using reference TRBV28 and TRBJ2-1 for the parts outside the CDR3, the full variable domain is DVKVTQSSRYLVKRTGEKVFLECVQDMDHENMFWYRQDPGLGLRLIYFSYDVKMKEKGDIPEGYSVSREKKERFSLILESASTNQTSMYLCASSSWTGALGFFGPGTRLTVL.

The V and J genes are TRBV19 and TRBJ2-3; D might be TRBD1 or TRBD2, each matching 6 bases. The CDR3 runs to 16 residues. Germline CDR1 and CDR2: LNHDA and SQIVND (reference sequence). V dropped 5 bases and J dropped 6 bases, with 21 bases sitting between them. CDR3 sequence reads: CASSSPGSRGLDTQYF. The DNA of the CDR3 is TGTGCCAGTAGTTCGCCCGGGAGCAGGGGCTTGGATACGCAGTATTTT.

This chain connects TRBV19 to TRBJ2-3; weak D call: TRBD2 (6 bases). Trimming stripped 5 bases from V and 1 base from J, with 10 bases between. Germline-derived CDR1 and CDR2 are LNHDA and SQIVND (reference sequence). The CDR3 sequence is 14 residues long. The DNA for the CDR3 is TGTGCCAGTAGTCACACGGGGGGCACAGATACGCAGTATTTT. It codes for CASSHTGGTDTQYF.